This T cell receptor beta chain was observed in a study of lymphopenia after photon versus proton radiotherapy. Assay: immunoSEQ multiplex PCR; the TCRdb copy retains only in-frame clones and omits some. The sample has around 59,000 clones; about 81% are singletons. The CDR3 contains 15 residues. The ends lost 4 bases at V and 5 bases at J; junction bases unmatched: 5. Germline CDR1 and CDR2: SGHRS and YFSETQ. This sample comprised peripheral blood, obtained from a patient treated with proton-based radiotherapy. The source is a man aged 55 to 70 with pancreatic cancer. This sequence joins TRBV5-1 and TRBJ2-5, with 13 bases that match TRBD2. CDR3 sequence: CASSGQTSGRETQYF. The CDR3 DNA sequence: TGCGCCAGCAGCGGACAGACTAGCGGGAGGGAGACCCAGTACTTC.